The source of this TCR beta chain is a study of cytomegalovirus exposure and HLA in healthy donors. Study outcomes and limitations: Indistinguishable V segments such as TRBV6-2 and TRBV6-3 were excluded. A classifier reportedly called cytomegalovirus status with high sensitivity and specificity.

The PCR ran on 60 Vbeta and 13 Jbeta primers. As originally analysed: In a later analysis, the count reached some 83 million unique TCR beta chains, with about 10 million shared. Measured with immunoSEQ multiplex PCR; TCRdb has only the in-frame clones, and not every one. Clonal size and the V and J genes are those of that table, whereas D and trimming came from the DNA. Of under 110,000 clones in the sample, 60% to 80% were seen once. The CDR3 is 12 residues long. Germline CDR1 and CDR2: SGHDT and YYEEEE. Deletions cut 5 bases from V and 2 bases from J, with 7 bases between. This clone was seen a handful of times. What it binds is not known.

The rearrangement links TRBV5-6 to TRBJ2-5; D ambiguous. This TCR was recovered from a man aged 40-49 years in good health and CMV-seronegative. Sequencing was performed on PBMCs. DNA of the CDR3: TGTGCCAGCAGTACAACGCAAGAGACCCAGTACTTC. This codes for CASSTTQETQYF.